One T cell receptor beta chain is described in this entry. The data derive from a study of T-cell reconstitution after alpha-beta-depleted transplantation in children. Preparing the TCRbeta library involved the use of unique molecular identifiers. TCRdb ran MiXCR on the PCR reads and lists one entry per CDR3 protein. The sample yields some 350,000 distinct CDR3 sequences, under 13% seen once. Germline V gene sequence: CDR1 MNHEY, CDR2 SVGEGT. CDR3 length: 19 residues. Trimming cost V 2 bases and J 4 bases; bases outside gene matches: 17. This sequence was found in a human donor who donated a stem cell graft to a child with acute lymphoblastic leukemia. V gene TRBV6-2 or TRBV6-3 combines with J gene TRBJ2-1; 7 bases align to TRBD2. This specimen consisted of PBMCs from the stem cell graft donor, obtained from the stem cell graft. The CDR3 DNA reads TGTGCCAGCAGTTACGTGGGAGGGATGCCCCTAAGTTTGTACAATGAGCAGTTCTTC. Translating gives CASSYVGGMPLSLYNEQFF.